A selection of T cell receptor beta chains follows, all from one sample in a study of monozygotic twins with inflammatory bowel disease. TCRdb re-analyzed the 5' RACE reads; it lists each CDR3 protein once, without DNA. This repertoire comprises fewer than 200,000 distinct CDR3 sequences; its ten largest clones make up around 2.4%. Material: blood. These TCRs come from a human donor with ulcerative colitis or Crohn's disease, or a healthy co-twin of an affected twin (not recorded which). Both conserved end residues are part of each CDR3. Fields, in order: V gene, J gene, CDR3 protein.

V: TRBV4-3
J: TRBJ2-7
CDR3: CASSLVAGYYEQYF

V: TRBV7-6
J: TRBJ2-5
CDR3: CASSQNRGLKVTQYF

V: TRBV7-3
J: TRBJ1-2
CDR3: CASSPDSQGGYTF

V: TRBV18
J: TRBJ2-1
CDR3: CASSWDRLNEQFF

V: TRBV5-1
J: TRBJ1-6
CDR3: CASSTLPSGTGNNSPLHF

V: TRBV24-1
J: TRBJ2-1
CDR3: CATSDFTEQFF

V: TRBV30
J: TRBJ2-7
CDR3: CAWSRGQSGEQYF

V: TRBV28
J: TRBJ2-5
CDR3: CASSFEGKETQYF

V: TRBV5-1
J: TRBJ2-5
CDR3: CASSFYREGYQETQYF

V: TRBV20-1
J: TRBJ1-6
CDR3: CSARIATRDSPLHF

V: TRBV10-3
J: TRBJ1-2
CDR3: CAISRGGVNGYTF

V: TRBV19
J: TRBJ2-3
CDR3: CASTGARTDTQYF

V: TRBV12-3/TRBV12-4
J: TRBJ1-1
CDR3: CASNSRENTEAFF

V: TRBV7-2
J: TRBJ2-7
CDR3: CASSLSSGGAPYEQYF

V: TRBV27
J: TRBJ1-6
CDR3: CASSSGGEPNSPLHF

V: TRBV20-1
J: TRBJ1-5
CDR3: CSARRGSNQPQHF

V: TRBV4-3
J: TRBJ2-3
CDR3: CASSQDLPSGNTDTQYF

V: TRBV5-1
J: TRBJ2-3
CDR3: CASSFSSGTQYF

V: TRBV7-9
J: TRBJ2-3
CDR3: CASSPPLRGGDTQYF

V: TRBV29-1
J: TRBJ2-5
CDR3: CSVREGEETQYF

V: TRBV5-1
J: TRBJ2-1
CDR3: CASTLDLNEQFF

V: TRBV10-3
J: TRBJ2-7
CDR3: CAISEDSRRDRLTYEQYF

V: TRBV6-2/TRBV6-3
J: TRBJ1-1
CDR3: CASSYGRERNTEAFF

V: TRBV7-8
J: TRBJ1-5
CDR3: CASSSLGTGAQPQHF

V: TRBV7-6
J: TRBJ1-3
CDR3: CASSFTTAYSGNTIYF

V: TRBV10-3
J: TRBJ2-3
CDR3: CAISESLSRGDTQYF

V: TRBV20-1
J: TRBJ2-7
CDR3: CSARIRSGRTLYEQYF

V: TRBV15
J: TRBJ1-2
CDR3: CATRKGQGDYGYTF

V: TRBV12-3/TRBV12-4
J: TRBJ1-6
CDR3: CASSFGSPWENSPLHF

V: TRBV7-2
J: TRBJ2-2
CDR3: CASSSTGRVTGELFF

V: TRBV3-1
J: TRBJ2-3
CDR3: CASGRLAADTQYF

V: TRBV15
J: TRBJ2-2
CDR3: CATSRDLWTDTGELFF

V: TRBV7-2
J: TRBJ2-3
CDR3: CASNQKSGGVITDTQYF

V: TRBV19
J: TRBJ2-3
CDR3: CASRSRADTQYF

V: TRBV28
J: TRBJ2-7
CDR3: CASSPAGLATHEQYF

V: TRBV9
J: TRBJ2-2
CDR3: CASSITSVGELFF

V: TRBV12-3/TRBV12-4
J: TRBJ1-1
CDR3: CASSESRGPNTEAFF

V: TRBV3-1
J: TRBJ2-3
CDR3: CASSLRLAGAPDTQYF

V: TRBV29-1
J: TRBJ1-2
CDR3: CSVRTQGTGSSGYGYTF

V: TRBV5-4
J: TRBJ1-5
CDR3: CASSSFGGAANQPQHF

V: TRBV15
J: TRBJ2-3
CDR3: CATSRSLPGQGMRADTQYF

V: TRBV18
J: TRBJ2-1
CDR3: CASSPFEGKSYNEQFF

V: TRBV11-3
J: TRBJ2-1
CDR3: CASSYKDRVGYEQFF

V: TRBV12-3/TRBV12-4
J: TRBJ2-7
CDR3: CASSLEGAYEQYF

V: TRBV20-1
J: TRBJ1-5
CDR3: CSASRGAIGNQPQHF

V: TRBV12-3/TRBV12-4
J: TRBJ1-1
CDR3: CASSYARGAPDTEAFF

V: TRBV5-4
J: TRBJ2-7
CDR3: CASSLYGGDEQYF

V: TRBV12-3/TRBV12-4
J: TRBJ1-6
CDR3: CASSLSVRTGGNSPLHF

V: TRBV10-3
J: TRBJ2-3
CDR3: CAISSGEPQYF

V: TRBV18
J: TRBJ2-7
CDR3: CASSPNTEQYF

V: TRBV20-1
J: TRBJ1-5
CDR3: CSASPGPINQPQHF